These T cell receptor beta chains were read from a single sample in a study of early T cells in non-severe SARS-CoV-2 infection. Via MiXCR, TCRdb re-called the 5' RACE reads, giving one row per CDR3 protein. The profile shows fewer than 75,000 distinct CDR3 sequences, around 20% of them singletons. Sequenced here: whole blood, sampled at baseline. Every receptor here comes from an adult who was a healthcare worker with PCR-confirmed SARS-CoV-2 infection or an uninfected control (not recorded which). Both conserved end residues are part of each CDR3.

J | V | CDR3
TRBJ2-1 | TRBV18 | CASSRGGGYNEQFF
TRBJ2-7 | TRBV7-8 | CASSVTGVPYEQYF
TRBJ2-7 | TRBV3-1 | CASSQDLTASSYEQYF
TRBJ2-7 | TRBV27 | CASSDRSGADEQYF
TRBJ2-3 | TRBV29-1 | CSLLSGQPTDTQYF
TRBJ2-3 | TRBV20-1 | CSAKSGQGVDTQYF
TRBJ1-1 | TRBV12-3/TRBV12-4 | CASSLSGVSSEAFF
TRBJ1-1 | TRBV6-1 | CASSGKKAFF
TRBJ1-1 | TRBV10-3 | CAISDGNTEAFF
TRBJ2-5 | TRBV4-1 | CASSQGNQETQYF
TRBJ1-1 | TRBV20-1 | CSAREATEAFF
TRBJ2-2 | TRBV13 | CASSRDRDYPNTGELFF
TRBJ2-1 | TRBV4-1 | CASSQGNYNEQFF
TRBJ2-7 | TRBV7-9 | CASSSMDRSYEQYF
TRBJ2-1 | TRBV20-1 | CRATGGRNEQFF
TRBJ1-6 | TRBV2 | CASSGQGQYNSPLHF
TRBJ1-2 | TRBV6-5 | CASSYSRAYGYTF
TRBJ2-3 | TRBV11-2 | CASSPTGVSTDTQYF
TRBJ2-7 | TRBV27 | CASSGDRGSEQYF
TRBJ2-3 | TRBV7-9 | CASSLAVGGATDTQYF
TRBJ1-6 | TRBV7-2 | CASSANSPLHF
TRBJ2-4 | TRBV20-1 | CSALAGVSKNIQYF
TRBJ2-1 | TRBV6-1 | CASSSGGSYNEQFF
TRBJ2-5 | TRBV10-3 | CAIRGGRQETQYF
TRBJ2-1 | TRBV6-2/TRBV6-3 | CAIPRRGGQNEQFF
TRBJ2-2 | TRBV19 | CASNLKLRTGELFF
TRBJ1-1 | TRBV30 | CAWSVLGPMNTEAFF
TRBJ1-1 | TRBV5-1 | CASSLEGSGATEAFF
TRBJ1-2 | TRBV7-8 | CASSLDLGPGYTF
TRBJ1-2 | TRBV11-2 | CASSGTGKLVDGYTF
TRBJ2-3 | TRBV7-9 | CASSFGFGTDTQYF
TRBJ2-3 | TRBV18 | CASSPPSAGDTQYF
TRBJ2-7 | TRBV10-3 | CAIRAMRGAAYEQYF
TRBJ2-5 | TRBV4-2 | CASSQGDAGQETQYF
TRBJ1-5 | TRBV18 | CASSPGTNSNQPQHF
TRBJ2-5 | TRBV12-3/TRBV12-4 | CASSFSSSQGQETQYF
TRBJ2-5 | TRBV5-4 | CASSPKLAGVQETQYF
TRBJ1-1 | TRBV7-3 | CASSSGRGTEAFF
TRBJ1-1 | TRBV18 | CASSEDAGGTEAFF
TRBJ2-2 | TRBV7-3 | CASSSGTENTGELFF
TRBJ1-4 | TRBV18 | CASSEGTGEKLFF
TRBJ1-4 | TRBV3-1 | CASSLADIGEKLFF
TRBJ1-5 | TRBV30 | CAWGRQGAWQPQHF
TRBJ2-1 | TRBV12-3/TRBV12-4 | CASKQLAGEKQFF